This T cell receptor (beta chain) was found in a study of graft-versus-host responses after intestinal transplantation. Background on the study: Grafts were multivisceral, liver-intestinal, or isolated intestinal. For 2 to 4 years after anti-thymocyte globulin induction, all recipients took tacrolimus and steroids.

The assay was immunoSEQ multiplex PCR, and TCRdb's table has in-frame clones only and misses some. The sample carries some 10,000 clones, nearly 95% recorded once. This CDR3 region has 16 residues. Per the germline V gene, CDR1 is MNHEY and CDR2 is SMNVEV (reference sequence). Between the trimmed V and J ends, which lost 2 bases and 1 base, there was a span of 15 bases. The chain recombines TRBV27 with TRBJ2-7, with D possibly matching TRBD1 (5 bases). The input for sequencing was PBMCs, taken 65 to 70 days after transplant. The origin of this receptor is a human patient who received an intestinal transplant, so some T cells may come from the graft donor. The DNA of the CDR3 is TGTGCCAGCAGTTTAAGTAGGGGTGGGGCTTCCTACGAGCAGTACTTC. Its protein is CASSLSRGGASYEQYF.